The T cell receptor beta chain described here comes from a study of B cell selection in AIRE deficiency. Sorting defined conventional CD4 T cells as CD4+CD127+. This table comes from immunoSEQ multiplex PCR, and its TCRdb copy is limited to in-frame clones, with some not included. This sample yields about 25,000 clones, of which 96% are seen a single time; 0.15% to 0.2% belongs to the top ten. CDR1 and CDR2 from the germline V gene are SEHNR and FQNEAQ (reference sequence). V lost 4 bases and J lost 0, with 18 bases in between. This CDR3 spans 18 amino acids. The receptor comes from a human donor in good health. The chain employs TRBV7-9 and TRBJ2-2; TRBD1 or TRBD2 may be the D gene (6 bases each). Input material: CD4+CD127+ conventional T cells sorted from PBMCs. The CDR3 nucleotides are TGTGCCAGCAGCTACCCGAGGGGGGCCCTTGCGAACACCGGGGAGCTGTTTTTT. Translated, it gives CASSYPRGALANTGELFF.